The 14 T cell receptor beta chains listed next were all sequenced from one sample in a study of T cell responses to AZD1222 COVID-19 vaccine. Method: immunoSEQ multiplex PCR; TCRdb's copy keeps in-frame clones and lacks some. The table shows 140,000 to 150,000 clones, with approximately 90% occurring only once. Sequencing was performed on peripheral blood, taken on day 0 of AZD1222 vaccination. All receptors derive from an adult in good health.

This clone was found once. This sequence joins TRBV6-2 or TRBV6-3 and TRBJ1-1; D is uncertain. This CDR3 contains 15 residues. Germline V gene sequence: CDR1 MNHEY, CDR2 SVGEGT. The V end was cut by 0 bases, the J end by 0 bases, with 8 bases between. DNA of the CDR3: TGTGCCAGCAGTTACTCACGGGCGATGAACACTGAAGCTTTCTTT. Translated, it gives CASSYSRAMNTEAFF.

The J gene is TRBJ1-4, the V gene TRBV4-1; D remains ambiguous. In germline, CDR1 is MGHRA, CDR2 YSYEKL. This CDR3 contains 15 residues. With 8 bases removed from V and 0 bases from J, the gap between germline ends came to 13 bases. The CDR3 loop is CASRWGLATNEKLFF. The CDR3 DNA reads TGCGCCAGCCGTTGGGGTTTAGCAACTAATGAAAAACTGTTTTTT.

V gene TRBV6-6 combines with J gene TRBJ1-1, with D possibly matching TRBD1 (5 bases). Looked up from germline, CDR1 is MNHNY and CDR2 is SVGAGI (reference sequence). This CDR3 has 14 amino acids. V lost 5 bases and J 1 base, leaving 11 bases between the germline ends. In DNA, the CDR3 is TGTGCCAGCAGTACGGGACGGCAGAACACTGAAGCTTTCTTT. Its protein product is CASSTGRQNTEAFF.

The chain links TRBV4-2 to TRBJ2-1; 10 nucleotides align to TRBD2. The CDR3 sequence is 15 residues long. V was clipped by 2 bases and J by 8 bases; unmatched bases: 6. CDR1 LGHNA and CDR2 YNFKEQ come from the germline V gene. The DNA for the CDR3 is TGTGCCAGCAGCCAAATAGCGGGGGGAGGGGATGAGCAGTTCTTC. Translated, it gives CASSQIAGGGDEQFF.

The rearrangement joins TRBV24-1 to TRBJ2-1; no reliable D call. The CDR3 is made up of 12 amino acids. V was trimmed by 4 bases and J by 6 bases, leaving 6 bases between them. The germline V gene has CDR1 KGHDR and CDR2 SFDVKD. CDR3 DNA: TGTGCCACCAGTGAGGCGGTCAATGAGCAGTTCTTC. Translation gives CATSEAVNEQFF.

The V gene is TRBV18, the J gene TRBJ1-1; 8 bases agree with TRBD1. V gave up 4 bases and J gave up 0 bases; unmatched junction bases: 4. Germline V lookup: CDR1 KGHSH, CDR2 LQKENI. The CDR3 is 15 residues long. The CDR3 DNA reads TGTGCCAGCTCACTTACAGGGGGACTGAACACTGAAGCTTTCTTT. Translated, it gives CASSLTGGLNTEAFF. Full variable domain (remainder filled in from reference TRBV18 and TRBJ1-1): NAGVMQNPRHLVRRRGQEARLRCSPMKGHSHVYWYRQLPEEGLKFMVYLQKENIIDESGMPKERFSAEFPKEGPSILRIQQVVRGDSAAYFCASSLTGGLNTEAFFGQGTRLTVV.

The rearrangement links TRBV6-6 to TRBJ1-2, with D uncertain. The CDR3 totals 12 residues. Per germline, CDR1 MNHNY and CDR2 SVGAGI (reference sequence). The germline V and J ends were trimmed by 4 bases and 1 base, with 4 bases remaining between them. The CDR3 here is CASSSNNYGYTF. CDR3 DNA: TGTGCCAGCAGTTCCAATAACTATGGCTACACCTTC.

The chain uses TRBV9 and TRBJ1-3, with 7 bases matching TRBD1. V lost 3 bases to trimming and J lost 4 bases; unmatched junction nucleotides: 10. CDR3 length equals 16 residues. Germline values: CDR1 SGDLS, CDR2 YYNGEE. The CDR3 region has the DNA TGTGCCAGCAGCGCCGGGACAGCGGAGGACGGAAACACCATATATTTT. Protein sequence: CASSAGTAEDGNTIYF.

This clone appeared once. This chain links TRBV5-4 with TRBJ2-1, with 7 bases fitting TRBD2. Germline trimming cut 1 base from V and 5 bases from J; bases unmatched to any gene: 12. Germline CDR1 is SGHNT and CDR2 is YYREEE (reference sequence). The CDR3 is 17 residues long. The CDR3 sequence is CASSLFKTLGGDNEQFF. DNA for the CDR3: TGTGCCAGCAGCTTGTTCAAGACTCTGGGAGGGGACAATGAGCAGTTCTTC.

The chain recombines TRBV7-9 with TRBJ2-7, with 8 bases matching TRBD1. This CDR3 is built from 15 residues. Germline V gene data show CDR1 as SEHNR and CDR2 as FQNEAQ (reference sequence). The V segment lost 1 base and the J segment 5 bases; nucleotides outside the gene matches: 7. In nucleotides, the CDR3 is TGTGCCAGCAGCTTAGGCCAGGGGGCTGTCCACGAGCAGTACTTC. As protein: CASSLGQGAVHEQYF.

This clone appeared a single time. The chain combines TRBV7-2 with TRBJ1-3; the D is unclear. Trimming stripped 5 bases from V and 3 bases from J, with 5 bases between. CDR1 is SGHTA, CDR2 FQGNSA, per germline. The CDR3 consists of 12 residues. The CDR3 here is CASSASGNTIYF. The CDR3 nucleotides are TGTGCCAGCAGCGCCAGTGGAAACACCATATATTTT.

J is TRBJ2-1 and V is TRBV18; 13 bases match TRBD2. CDR3 length: 22 residues. V was clipped by 5 bases and J by 1 base; unmatched bases: 20. Germline CDR1 and CDR2: KGHSH and LQKENI. For the CDR3, the DNA is TGTGCCAGCTCATCGCAAAACACAGGGTTTCAACTAGCGGGGGGGTCCTACAATGAGCAGTTCTTC. It translates to CASSSQNTGFQLAGGSYNEQFF.

This sequence joins TRBV5-4 and TRBJ1-6; no definite D call. The CDR3 sequence is 14 residues long. Trimming took 3 bases from V and 12 from J, leaving 16 bases between them. CDR1 is SGHNT, CDR2 YYREEE, per germline (reference sequence). In DNA, the CDR3 is TGTGCCAGCAGCTCCGACCGTTCCTCTCTACCCCTCCACTTT. This gives the protein CASSSDRSSLPLHF.

The chain links TRBV5-1 to TRBJ1-1; D gene ambiguous. The CDR3 consists of 14 residues. The germline CDR1 and CDR2 sequences are SGHRS and YFSETQ. V was pared by 2 bases and J by 5 bases, with 13 bases between. Here the CDR3 reads CASSFGPILTEAFF. The CDR3 DNA follows: TGCGCCAGCAGCTTCGGACCGATCCTAACTGAAGCTTTCTTT.